The 10 T cell receptor beta chains below were found in one sample sequenced in a study of blood T cells in healthy people across ages. A second PCR of about 7 to 12 cycles used a sample-barcoded 5' primer and a J-beta primer mix. Using its own MiXCR run on the 5' RACE reads, TCRdb lists one record per CDR3 protein. Of 1.5 million or so distinct CDR3 sequences listed, approximately 39% are singletons. The sequenced sample was blood. The receptors were sampled from a woman aged 18-29 years in good health.

This chain links TRBV2 with TRBJ2-3; 7 nucleotides line up with TRBD1. The CDR3 totals 16 residues. Germline lookup yields CDR1 SNHLY and CDR2 FYNNEI. The V segment lost 6 bases and the J segment 0 bases; nucleotides outside the gene matches: 9. The CDR3 loop is CASSEGQTTSTDTQYF. CDR3 in DNA: TGTGCCAGCAGCGAGGGACAGACCACTAGCACAGATACGCAGTATTTT.

Only a few counts were recorded for this clonotype. CDR3 sequence: CASSLGFRDRATEAFF. The DNA for the CDR3 is TGTGCCAGCAGCTTAGGATTCCGGGACAGGGCCACTGAAGCTTTCTTT. The rearrangement joins TRBV7-8 to TRBJ1-1; 9 nucleotides align to TRBD1. This CDR3 region has 16 residues. Germline assignment: CDR1 SGHVS and CDR2 FQNEAQ. V shed 1 base and J 4 bases; nucleotides not matched to a gene: 7.

The chain has TRBV4-3 and TRBJ1-1; D possibly corresponds to TRBD1 (6 bases). Germline CDR1 reads LGHNA; CDR2 reads YSLEER. Trimming pared 4 bases from V and 7 bases from J, leaving 10 bases between. This CDR3 has 12 amino acids. The CDR3 spells CASSPGQNEAFF. The CDR3 bases are TGCGCCAGCAGCCCCGGACAGAATGAAGCTTTCTTT.

The sample holds a few counts of this clonotype. The CDR3: CASSQQGASSYNEQFF. CDR3 coding DNA: TGCGCCAGCAGCCAGCAGGGGGCCAGCTCCTACAATGAGCAGTTCTTC. The V call is TRBV4-1, the J call TRBJ2-1; 8 bases map to TRBD1. After removal of 3 bases from V and 0 bases from J, the junction contained 4 bases not matched to a gene. The CDR3 is made up of 16 amino acids. Germline assignment: CDR1 MGHRA and CDR2 YSYEKL.

The chain joins TRBV10-3 to TRBJ2-4, with D perhaps assigned TRBD1 or TRBD2 (5 bases each). The J call may be in error: the DNA end matches TRBJ2-7 better. In germline, CDR1 is ENHRY, CDR2 SYGVKD. CDR3 length: 15 residues. The DNA of the CDR3 is TGTGCCATCAGGACCACCGGGACGGAAACCTACGAGCAGTACTTC. Its protein is CAIRTTGTETYEQYF.

The chain has TRBV7-9 and TRBJ2-1; the match to TRBD2 covers 7 bases. The junction had 16 bases not matched to a gene; V was cut back by 5 bases and J by 15 bases. This CDR3 is 14 amino acids long. The germline CDR1 and CDR2 sequences are SEHNR and FQNEAQ (reference sequence). The chain's CDR3 is CASSVQDPSGRRFF. The CDR3 DNA sequence: TGTGCCAGCAGCGTTCAGGATCCATCCGGGAGGCGGTTCTTC.

The chain recombines TRBV7-2 with TRBJ1-6, with 7 bases fitting TRBD1. The V segment lost 2 bases and the J segment 10 bases; nucleotides outside the gene matches: 14. Germline CDR1 reads SGHTA; CDR2 reads FQGNSA. The CDR3 is made up of 17 amino acids. CDR3 in amino acids: CASSLRRGQTTESPLHF. In nucleotides, the CDR3 is TGTGCCAGCAGCTTACGACGGGGACAGACCACGGAGTCACCCCTCCACTTT.

Only a few counts were recorded for this clonotype. The chain couples TRBV10-3 to TRBJ2-5, with D unclear. Germline-derived CDR1 and CDR2 are ENHRY and SYGVKD. The germline V and J ends were trimmed by 3 bases and 10 bases, with 9 bases remaining between them. The CDR3 is made up of 11 amino acids. CDR3 coding DNA: TGTGCCATCAGTGACCGAAGTGTCCAGTACTTC. It specifies CAISDRSVQYF.

This chain uses TRBV11-1 with TRBJ2-1, with D uncertain. The germline V and J ends were trimmed by 5 bases and 0 bases, with 17 bases remaining between them. The CDR3 spans 17 residues. Germline V gene data show CDR1 as SGHAT and CDR2 as FQDESV (reference sequence). The CDR3 here is CASSPRPASISYNEQFF. The CDR3 region has the DNA TGTGCCAGCAGCCCGAGACCGGCGAGTATCTCCTACAATGAGCAGTTCTTC.

V and J are TRBV2 and TRBJ1-2, with TRBD1 matching 10 bases. This CDR3 has 16 residues. With 7 bases clipped from V and 4 bases from J, the junction kept 12 bases outside the gene matches. Germline lookup yields CDR1 SNHLY and CDR2 FYNNEI. For the CDR3, the DNA is TGTGCCAGCATGACTCCGGGACAGGGGTTGGCCTATGGCTACACCTTC. The encoded protein is CASMTPGQGLAYGYTF.